This is a list of T cell receptor beta chains from one sample in a study of T cell clones after liver transplantation. This table comes from immunoSEQ multiplex PCR, and its TCRdb copy is limited to in-frame clones, with some not included. The table lists approximately 26,000 clones, roughly 69% of them singletons. The starting material was CD4+ T cells from blood, obtained before liver transplant. These receptors were collected from a human donor who received a liver transplant. Both conserved end residues are part of each CDR3. A D gene is named only where the DNA matches it firmly. A row's size may be missing; if present it is once, few, many or a size class.

V	size	D	length	J	CDR3	DNA
TRBV4-2	-	TRBD1	14	TRBJ1-2	CASSQETTGYGYTF	TGTGCCAGCAGCCAAGAGACGACAGGGTATGGCTACACCTTC
TRBV7-2	-	-	13	TRBJ2-1	CASSFGTYNEQFF	TGTGCCAGCAGCTTCGGCACATACAATGAGCAGTTCTTC
TRBV28	-	-	16	TRBJ1-3	CASSLGRLSSGNTIYF	TGTGCCAGCAGTCTAGGCAGGTTGAGCTCTGGAAACACCATATATTTT
TRBV7-2	once	TRBD1	13	TRBJ2-7	CASSPGQTYEQYF	TGTGCCAGCAGCCCGGGACAGACCTACGAGCAGTACTTC
TRBV19	medium-sized	-	15	TRBJ2-2	CASSILGQNTGELFF	TGTGCCAGTAGTATACTAGGACAGAACACCGGGGAGCTGTTTTTT
TRBV11-3	-	-	12	TRBJ1-1	CASGGPVMEAFF	TGTGCTAGCGGGGGCCCCGTTATGGAAGCTTTCTTT
TRBV11-3	-	-	12	TRBJ1-1	CASSFTGTEAFF	TGTGCCAGCAGCTTTACCGGGACAGAAGCTTTCTTT
TRBV5-1	-	TRBD2	18	TRBJ2-1	CASSSSSTSGSGGNEQFF	TGCGCCAGCAGCTCCTCATCTACTAGCGGGAGTGGGGGGAATGAGCAGTTCTTC
TRBV6-1	few	-	15	TRBJ1-6	CASTRERVSGSPLHF	TGTGCCAGCACCCGTGAGAGGGTCTCCGGGTCACCCCTCCACTTT
TRBV2	-	TRBD2	15	TRBJ2-5	CASSVAGLAGETQYF	TGTGCCAGCAGTGTCGCGGGACTAGCGGGTGAGACCCAGTACTTC
TRBV27	-	TRBD2	16	TRBJ2-7	CASSLLGTSGSYEQYF	TGTGCCAGCAGTTTACTAGGGACTAGCGGATCCTACGAGCAGTACTTC
TRBV4-3	-	-	16	TRBJ1-4	CASSQGTVATNEKLFF	TGCGCCAGCAGCCAAGGGACAGTTGCAACTAATGAAAAACTGTTTTTT
TRBV11-3	-	-	16	TRBJ2-3	CASSLGGSLISDTQYF	TGTGCCAGCAGCTTAGGGGGCAGCCTGATCTCGGATACGCAGTATTTT
TRBV7-6	-	TRBD2	16	TRBJ2-5	CASSNGLAGLQETQYF	TGTGCCAGCAGCAATGGACTAGCGGGGCTCCAAGAGACCCAGTACTTC
TRBV18	few	-	15	TRBJ2-2	CASSRRGAASGELFF	TGTGCCAGCTCCCGTCGGGGGGCGGCTTCCGGGGAGCTGTTTTTT
TRBV7-6	-	TRBD1	16	TRBJ2-5	CASSLATGTGQETQYF	TGTGCCAGCAGCTTAGCTACCGGGACAGGGCAAGAGACCCAGTACTTC
TRBV7-2	-	-	17	TRBJ2-1	CASSLAPRIGFRNEQFF	TGTGCCAGCAGCTTAGCCCCGAGGATAGGGTTTCGCAATGAGCAGTTCTTC
TRBV7-8	-	-	16	TRBJ2-1	CASSSTSSQGYNEQFF	TGTGCCAGCAGCTCAACTAGTAGCCAAGGCTACAATGAGCAGTTCTTC
TRBV19	once	TRBD1	15	TRBJ2-5	CASSTGQGDRETQYF	TGTGCCAGTAGTACCGGACAGGGGGATCGAGAGACCCAGTACTTC
TRBV12-5	-	TRBD1	15	TRBJ1-1	CASGPGGVRDTEAFF	TGTGCTAGTGGTCCAGGGGGCGTCAGGGACACTGAAGCTTTCTTT
TRBV21-1	once	-	14	TRBJ2-1	CASSKVRGTNEQFF	TGTGCCAGCAGCAAAGTTAGGGGGACGAATGAGCAGTTCTTC
TRBV29-1	once	-	12	TRBJ1-1	CSGDQQDTEAFF	TGCAGCGGCGACCAACAGGACACTGAAGCTTTCTTT
TRBV11-2	-	-	15	TRBJ2-2	CASTRGVGDTGELFF	TGTGCCAGCACCCGTGGGGTTGGCGACACCGGGGAGCTGTTTTTT
TRBV28	-	-	14	TRBJ1-2	CASSLVSSSYGYTF	TGTGCCAGCAGTTTGGTATCATCCTCTTATGGCTACACCTTC
TRBV19	-	TRBD1	15	TRBJ2-1	CATNQGTGFLYEQFF	TGTGCCACCAATCAGGGGACAGGGTTTCTCTATGAGCAGTTCTTC
TRBV30	once	-	14	TRBJ2-5	CAWSPWTAQETQYF	TGTGCCTGGAGTCCATGGACAGCACAAGAGACCCAGTACTTC
TRBV7-7	-	-	15	TRBJ2-7	CASSASWDPQDEQYF	TGTGCCAGCAGCGCCTCGTGGGATCCTCAGGACGAGCAGTACTTC
TRBV7-2	-	-	13	TRBJ2-7	CASSRGGEDEQYF	TGTGCCAGCAGTAGAGGGGGAGAGGACGAGCAGTACTTC